Listed below are T cell receptor beta chains from one sample, sequenced in a study of blood T cell repertoires in COVID-19. The assay was immunoSEQ multiplex PCR, and TCRdb's table has in-frame clones only and misses some. This sample has 250,000 to 400,000 clones; about 91% occur once, and the top ten carry 1.6%. Sequenced: peripheral blood. The source of these receptors is a woman in her twenties or thirties with COVID-19, enrolled during active disease. CDR3s include the opening cysteine and the closing phenylalanine or tryptophan. A D gene is named only where the DNA matches it firmly. A row's size may be missing; if present it is once, few, many or a size class.

TRBV27	-	TRBD2	TRBJ2-1	TGTGCCAGCAGTCGCCCCCTCACTAGCGGGGGGGCCAGGGAGCAGTTCTTC	CASSRPLTSGGAREQFF
TRBV18	-	-	TRBJ1-2	TGTGCCAGCTCACCTACAGGGCGCGGCTACACCTTC	CASSPTGRGYTF
TRBV28	-	-	TRBJ2-5	TGTGCCAGCAGTTTATGGGTCAGGGCAGAGACCCAGTACTTC	CASSLWVRAETQYF
TRBV4-2	-	-	TRBJ2-3	TGTGCCAGCAGCCAAGATCAGGCGTCACAGAATACAGATACGCAGTATTTT	CASSQDQASQNTDTQYF
TRBV7-9	-	-	TRBJ1-6	TGTGCCAGCAGCCCCTCAGGGGTCAATTCACCCCTCCACTTT	CASSPSGVNSPLHF
TRBV20-1	-	TRBD1	TRBJ2-5	TGCAGTGCGCGACAGGGAGAGACCCAGTACTTC	CSARQGETQYF
TRBV7-2	-	-	TRBJ1-6	TGTGCCAGCAGCTTATGGAGGCTGGCGGAACTTAATTCACCCCTCCACTTT	CASSLWRLAELNSPLHF
TRBV7-3	-	-	TRBJ2-3	TGTGCCAGCAGCCCCGGGTCTGGTTCACCGTATTTT	CASSPGSGSPYF
TRBV30	-	TRBD1	TRBJ1-6	TGTGCCTGGGGCCCGACAGGGACCTCACCCCTCCACTTT	CAWGPTGTSPLHF
TRBV9	once	TRBD2	TRBJ2-1	TGTGCCAGCAGCCCTAGCGGGGGGGCCTACAATGAGCAGTTCTTC	CASSPSGGAYNEQFF
TRBV25-1	-	-	TRBJ1-2	TGTGCCAGCAGTGAATGGGACAACAGGCTAGCGGATGGCTACACCTTC	CASSEWDNRLADGYTF
TRBV2	-	TRBD1	TRBJ1-5	TGTGCCAGCGGACAGGGGCTTAATCAGCCCCAGCATTTT	CASGQGLNQPQHF
TRBV9	-	TRBD2	TRBJ2-1	TGTGCCAGCAGCATAACAACCCCTAGCGGGGGGGCGGACAATGAGCAGTTCTTC	CASSITTPSGGADNEQFF
TRBV18	-	TRBD1	TRBJ1-6	TGTGCCAGCTCACCATCGGACAGGGGGAATCTAGCCCTCCACTTT	CASSPSDRGNLALHF
TRBV6-5	-	TRBD2	TRBJ2-5	TGTGCCAGCAGTTCCCCTAGCGGGGGCGAGCAAGAGACCCAGTACTTC	CASSSPSGGEQETQYF
TRBV10-3	-	TRBD1	TRBJ1-5	TGTGCCATCAGTGAGTCTATAACAGGGGGCTACAATCAGCCCCAGCATTTT	CAISESITGGYNQPQHF
TRBV3-1/TRBV3-2	-	-	TRBJ2-3	TGTGCCAGCAGTCCGCAGAGGAATACGCAGTATTTT	CASSPQRNTQYF
TRBV7-3	-	TRBD2	TRBJ2-3	TGTGCCAGCAGCCCAGGCACTAGCGGAGATACGCAGTATTTT	CASSPGTSGDTQYF
TRBV27	once	TRBD2	TRBJ2-3	TGTGCCAGCAGTTCCTACAGGGCCACCGGGACTAGCGGGGGGGGCAGGTATACGCAGTATTTT	CASSSYRATGTSGGGRYTQYF
TRBV15	-	-	TRBJ2-5	TGTGCCACCAGCAGAGATCTTGCGGAGACCCAGTACTTC	CATSRDLAETQYF
TRBV6-5	few	-	TRBJ1-6	TGTGCCAGCAGGGCCGATGAATTAACGGGTAAACCCCTCCACTTT	CASRADELTGKPLHF
TRBV3-1/TRBV3-2	-	-	TRBJ2-2	TGTGCCAGCAGCCAAGTGGGGGCTGCGAACACCGGGGAGCTGTTTTTT	CASSQVGAANTGELFF